These 13 T cell receptor beta chains share one sample of origin, sequenced in a study of shared clonotypes between healthy human individuals. The data were produced by immunoSEQ multiplex PCR, yet TCRdb's version contains in-frame clones alone and is incomplete. The data show around 690,000 clones, about 90% seen once. The source material was memory CD8+ T cells from PBMCs. Subset denoted: CD45RO+ cells pooled with CCR7-negative TemRA cells. The receptors shown here come from a man in his late teens or twenties in good health. Some clones in this sample may be carry-over from other donors' samples.

The chain couples TRBV4-2 to TRBJ2-3, with TRBD1 matching over 10 bases. CDR1 LGHNA and CDR2 YNFKEQ come from the germline V gene. V dropped 2 bases and J dropped 5; count of bases not matched to a gene: 7. This CDR3 comprises 16 residues. As DNA, the CDR3 is TGTGCCAGCAGCCAAACCGGGACAGGGGCCCAAGATACGCAGTATTTT. Translated, it gives CASSQTGTGAQDTQYF.

The chain has TRBV6-1 and TRBJ2-5; perhaps TRBD2 as D (5 bases). CDR1 is MNHNS and CDR2 is SASEGT in the germline V gene. V was cut by 2 bases and J by 5 bases, with 18 bases left in between. This CDR3 is built from 16 residues. Written as DNA, the CDR3 is TGTGCCAGCAGTGAACTCCCAACGTGGCGGGTGGAGACCCAGTACTTC. Translation gives CASSELPTWRVETQYF.

The rearrangement uses TRBV18 and TRBJ2-7; 8 bases line up with TRBD2. Trimming at V came to 0 bases and at J to 7 bases, leaving 11 bases not matched to a gene. Germline CDR1 KGHSH, CDR2 LQKENI. This CDR3 comprises 16 residues. The CDR3 sequence is CASSPPDGRALGEQYF. CDR3 sequence (DNA): TGTGCCAGCTCACCACCTGACGGGAGGGCCCTGGGGGAGCAGTACTTC.

The V call is TRBV7-9, the J call TRBJ2-7; D might be TRBD1 (6 bases). The V gene's germline CDR1 is SEHNR and CDR2 FQNEAQ (reference sequence). Trimming took 4 bases from V and 4 from J, leaving 8 bases between them. The length of the CDR3 is 12 residues. CDR3 nucleotides: TGTGCCAGCAGCTCCAGGGGTTACGAGCAGTACTTC. It codes for CASSSRGYEQYF.

To note about this clone: Other nucleotide sequences from this sample produce the same CDR3. This chain connects TRBV9 to TRBJ1-2; perhaps TRBD1 as D (6 bases). The ends were cut back, 0 bases at V and 4 bases at J, with 7 bases in the middle. There are 13 residues in the CDR3. Germline CDR1 is SGDLS and CDR2 is YYNGEE. CDR3 in amino acids: CASSVGGGYGYTF. CDR3 sequence (DNA): TGTGCCAGCAGCGTAGGAGGGGGCTATGGCTACACCTTC.

V usage is TRBV27 and J usage is TRBJ1-2; unclear D gene. The CDR3 sequence is 14 residues long. CDR1 and CDR2 (germline): MNHEY, SMNVEV (reference sequence). The germline V and J ends were trimmed by 5 bases and 0 bases, with 10 bases remaining between them. The CDR3 nucleotides read TGTGCCAGCAGTAGCGACGGAGCTAACTATGGCTACACCTTC. Translation: CASSSDGANYGYTF.

The chain joins TRBV6-6 to TRBJ2-2; perhaps D is TRBD1 or TRBD2 (6 bases each). The V end lost 0 bases, the J end lost 6 bases, and 11 bases lay between the germline ends. This CDR3 has 15 residues. The germline V gene encodes CDR1 MNHNY and CDR2 SVGAGI (reference sequence). The CDR3 bases are TGTGCCAGCAGTTACTCAGGGGGGATGGCCGGGGAGCTGTTTTTT. As protein: CASSYSGGMAGELFF.

This clone showed up just once. The V call is TRBV4-1, the J call TRBJ2-7; 15 bases are shared with TRBD2. Germline CDR1 MGHRA, CDR2 YSYEKL. Trimming took 3 bases from V and 4 from J; bases not matched to a gene: 7. The CDR3 loop spans 17 amino acids. The CDR3 DNA follows: TGCGCCAGCAGCCATCCCGGACTAGCGGGAGGGCCATACGAGCAGTACTTC. Protein product: CASSHPGLAGGPYEQYF.

This rearrangement joins TRBV7-3 to TRBJ2-1; D is unresolved. CDR3 length equals 16 residues. The V gene lost 0 bases and the J gene lost 4 bases, with 13 bases spanning the gap. CDR1 is SGHTA and CDR2 is FQGTGA in the germline V gene. The CDR3, as DNA: TGTGCCAGCAGCTTAACTCCACGGCGCATATACAATGAGCAGTTCTTC. Translated: CASSLTPRRIYNEQFF.

This clone was picked up one time. Other DNA sequences in this sample translate to the same CDR3. The chain links TRBV19 to TRBJ2-2; D is unclear. The germline V gene encodes CDR1 LNHDA and CDR2 SQIVND (reference sequence). V was pared by 5 bases and J by 0 bases, with 4 bases between. The length of the CDR3 is 13 residues. Here the CDR3 DNA reads TGTGCCAGTAGTGCGACGAACACCGGGGAGCTGTTTTTT. Its translation is CASSATNTGELFF.

V usage is TRBV27 and J usage is TRBJ2-7; TRBD2 aligns across 9 bases. The CDR3 runs to 16 residues. Looked up from germline, CDR1 is MNHEY and CDR2 is SMNVEV (reference sequence). The junction had 8 bases not matched to a gene; V was cut back by 2 bases and J by 3 bases. CDR3 sequence (DNA): TGTGCCAGCAGTTTAGTCTCGGTAGCGGGAGTCTACGAGCAGTACTTC. Amino acids: CASSLVSVAGVYEQYF.

V and J are TRBV27 and TRBJ2-7; D is undetermined. The CDR3 has 13 amino acids. Between the trimmed V and J ends, which lost 3 bases and 5 bases, there was a span of 11 bases. From germline, CDR1 is MNHEY and CDR2 SMNVEV (reference sequence). This chain's CDR3 is CASSFGGADEQYF. As DNA, the CDR3 is TGTGCCAGCAGTTTCGGCGGCGCGGACGAGCAGTACTTC.

The V call is TRBV28, the J call TRBJ2-3, with unresolved D. Trimming shortened V by 1 base and J by 5 bases, and 10 bases separated the two germline ends. The germline gives CDR1 MDHEN, CDR2 SYDVKM. CDR3 length: 14 residues. CDR3 loop: CASSLYGSLDTQYF. For the CDR3, the DNA is TGTGCCAGCAGTTTATATGGCTCCTTAGATACGCAGTATTTT. Looking up the rest from reference TRBV28 and TRBJ2-3 gives the full variable domain: DVKVTQSSRYLVKRTGEKVFLECVQDMDHENMFWYRQDPGLGLRLIYFSYDVKMKEKGDIPEGYSVSREKKERFSLILESASTNQTSMYLCASSLYGSLDTQYFGPGTRLTVL.